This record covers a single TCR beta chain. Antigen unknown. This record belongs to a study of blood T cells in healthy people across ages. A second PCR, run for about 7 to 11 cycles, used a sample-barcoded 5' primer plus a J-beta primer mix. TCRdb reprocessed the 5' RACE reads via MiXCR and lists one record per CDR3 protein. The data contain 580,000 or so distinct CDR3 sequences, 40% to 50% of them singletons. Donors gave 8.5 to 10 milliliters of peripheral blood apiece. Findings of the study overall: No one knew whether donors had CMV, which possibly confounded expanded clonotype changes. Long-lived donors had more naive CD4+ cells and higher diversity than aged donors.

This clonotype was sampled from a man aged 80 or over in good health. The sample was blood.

CDR3 protein: CASSVRGSYNEQYF. The DNA of the CDR3 is TGTGCCAGCAGCGTTCGGGGCTCCTACAATGAGCAGTACTTC. The rearrangement uses TRBV5-6 and TRBJ2-1; possibly TRBD1 or TRBD2 for D (5 bases each). TRBJ2-7 explains the end of the DNA better; the J call may be wrong. CDR3 length: 14 residues. Germline V CDR1 and CDR2: SGHDT, YYEEEE.